The source of this T cell receptor beta chain is a study of identical twins (TCRdb year 2016). For the study in its entirety: To test whether fetal clonotypes persist, the study used deep sequencing on TCR alpha and beta repertoires from monozygotic twins, unrelated adults of various ages, and cord blood. Replicate twin experiments were performed at different times using different library preparation protocols to rule out contamination. Here is what the overall study found, with its caveats: Because the same donors could not be followed over many years, the conclusions depended on cross-sectional statistical analysis. Invariant T cells such as MAIT and iNKT could partly confound zero-insertion analyses, though diverse VJ usage argued against this for most clonotypes. Compared with coincidental sharing between unrelated individuals, an excess of low generation-probability sequences was observed among out-of-frame TCR alpha sequences shared between twins. Recombination models systematically underestimated out-of-frame TCR alpha sharing in monozygotic twins but agreed with sharing between unrelated individuals. Fewer insertions were carried by abundant cord blood beta clonotypes; a weaker similar trend was observed in young adult naive repertoires, while no such trend was observed in memory repertoires. Excess twin sharing in beta out-of-frame sequences was weaker because fewer shared sequences lowered the signal-to-noise ratio.

The library was generated by 5' RACE. The run used an Illumina HiSeq 2000. Template switching added a universal primer binding site, and the final cDNA carried a unique molecular identifier that allowed TCR cDNA molecules to be counted accurately. Specific primers in the conserved constant-segment region were used to synthesize first-strand cDNA for the TCR alpha and beta chains. Each cDNA library was double barcoded, with a SMART-Mk sample barcode plus Illumina barcodes, to control for contamination. Two successive PCR steps introduced TruSeq adapter sequences along with Illumina sample barcodes. The Illumina HiSeq platform was used with custom primers to sequence TCR alpha and beta cDNA libraries. As for how the authors treated the data: Raw reads were processed with MiGEC to extract unique molecular identifiers, and MiXCR was used to determine CDR3 positions. Recombination models were inferred per individual with the repgenHMM and IGoR tools using an EM algorithm. The analysis of shared clonotypes was done with the tcR package in R, with sharing normalized by the product of cloneset sizes. To study raw recombination free of thymic and clonal selection effects, out-of-frame nonproductive sequences were analyzed. The public reads were reprocessed in TCRdb via fastp at Q25 and MiXCR, keeping in-frame beta chains. Every entry covers one CDR3 protein and lists the most common genes and DNA from its rows. The V and J calls were not made by the authors but by TCRdb's processing. The sample table holds about 210,000 distinct CDR3 sequences, of which roughly a tenth were seen once. 5% to 6.5% of the sample lies in the top ten.

Only healthy Caucasian donors were included. Miltenyi CD45RO+ enrichment and human naive T-cell isolation kits were used to isolate memory (CD45RO+) and naive T cells from PBMC. The CDR3 spans 13 residues, from the cysteine through the phenylalanine. Just CDR3 DNA is preserved here, 39 bases in frame from base 1. Trimming takes 3 bases from V and 4 bases from J, and the germline ends sit 7 bases apart. This clonotype came up many times. No antigen is known for it. No base qualities exist here, and no much larger clone lies one base off it. The rearranged chain carries TRBV12-3 or TRBV12-4 and TRBJ1-5; no D gene call is confident. This sequence originates from a woman younger than 35 in good health. What was sequenced was memory (CD45RO+) T cells sorted from blood. The cell subset or site label, read with the paper, signifies: CD45RO+ enriched T cells. Read as DNA, the sequence is TGTGCCAGCAGTTTTGAGGGAAATCAGCCCCAGCATTTT. This encodes CASSFEGNQPQHF.